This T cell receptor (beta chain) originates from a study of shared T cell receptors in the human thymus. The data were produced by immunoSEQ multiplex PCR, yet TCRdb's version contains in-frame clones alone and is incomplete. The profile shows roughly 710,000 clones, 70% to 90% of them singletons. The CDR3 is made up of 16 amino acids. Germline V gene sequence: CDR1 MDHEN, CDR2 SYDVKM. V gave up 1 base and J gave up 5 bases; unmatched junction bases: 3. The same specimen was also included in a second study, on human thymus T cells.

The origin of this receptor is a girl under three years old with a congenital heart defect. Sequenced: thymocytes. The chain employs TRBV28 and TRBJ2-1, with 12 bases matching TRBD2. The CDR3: CASSLSGLAGNNEQFF. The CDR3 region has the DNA TGTGCCAGCAGTTTATCGGGACTAGCGGGCAACAATGAGCAGTTCTTC.